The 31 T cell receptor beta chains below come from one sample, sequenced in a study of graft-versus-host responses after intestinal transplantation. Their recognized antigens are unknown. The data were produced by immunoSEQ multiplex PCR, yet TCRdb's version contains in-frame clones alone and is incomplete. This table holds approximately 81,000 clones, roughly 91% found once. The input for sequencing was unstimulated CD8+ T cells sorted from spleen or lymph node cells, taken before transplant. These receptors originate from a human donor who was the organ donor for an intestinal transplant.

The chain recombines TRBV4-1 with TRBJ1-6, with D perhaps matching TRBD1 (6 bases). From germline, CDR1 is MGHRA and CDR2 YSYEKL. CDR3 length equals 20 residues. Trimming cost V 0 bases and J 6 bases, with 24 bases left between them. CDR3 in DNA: TGCGCCAGCAGCCAAGAGTTAAGAACAGGGAAAACAAACTTTAATTCACCCCTCCACTTT. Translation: CASSQELRTGKTNFNSPLHF.

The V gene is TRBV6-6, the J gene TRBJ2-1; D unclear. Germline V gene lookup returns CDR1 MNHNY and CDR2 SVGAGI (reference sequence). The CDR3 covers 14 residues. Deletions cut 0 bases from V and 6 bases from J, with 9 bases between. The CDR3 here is CASSYSNRPNEQFF. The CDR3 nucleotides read TGTGCCAGCAGTTACTCGAATAGGCCCAATGAGCAGTTCTTC.

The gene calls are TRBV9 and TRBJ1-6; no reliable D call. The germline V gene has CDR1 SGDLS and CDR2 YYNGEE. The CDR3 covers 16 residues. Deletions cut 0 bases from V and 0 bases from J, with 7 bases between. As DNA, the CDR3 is TGTGCCAGCAGCGTAGGGGTCAGCTCCTATAATTCACCCCTCCACTTT. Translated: CASSVGVSSYNSPLHF.

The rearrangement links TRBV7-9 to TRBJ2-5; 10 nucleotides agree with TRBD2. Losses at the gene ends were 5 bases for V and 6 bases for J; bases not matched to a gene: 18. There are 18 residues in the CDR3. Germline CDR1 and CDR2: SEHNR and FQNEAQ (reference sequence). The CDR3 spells CASSPILAGVRWVKTQYF. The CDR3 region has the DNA TGTGCCAGCAGCCCGATCCTAGCGGGGGTCCGATGGGTGAAGACCCAGTACTTC.

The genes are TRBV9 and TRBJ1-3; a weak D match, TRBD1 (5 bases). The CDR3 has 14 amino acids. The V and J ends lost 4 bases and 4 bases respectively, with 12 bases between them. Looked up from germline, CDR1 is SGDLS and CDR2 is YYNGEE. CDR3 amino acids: CASSPFRAGNTIYF. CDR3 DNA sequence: TGTGCCAGCAGCCCATTCAGGGCGGGAAACACCATATATTTT.

CDR3 nucleotide sequence: TGTGCCAGTTACTTCCCCGGACACCACTATGGCTACACCTTC. This encodes CASYFPGHHYGYTF. The chain joins TRBV28 to TRBJ1-2; D is possibly TRBD1 (5 bases). Germline V gene data show CDR1 as MDHEN and CDR2 as SYDVKM. The V end lost 9 bases, the J end lost 3 bases, and 17 bases lay between the germline ends. The CDR3 has 14 residues.

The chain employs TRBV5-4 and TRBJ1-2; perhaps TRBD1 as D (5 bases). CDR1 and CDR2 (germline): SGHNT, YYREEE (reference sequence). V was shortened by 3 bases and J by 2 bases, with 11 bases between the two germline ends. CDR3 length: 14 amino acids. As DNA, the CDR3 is TGTGCCAGCAGCTGGGGACGGACGAACTATGGCTACACCTTC. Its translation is CASSWGRTNYGYTF.

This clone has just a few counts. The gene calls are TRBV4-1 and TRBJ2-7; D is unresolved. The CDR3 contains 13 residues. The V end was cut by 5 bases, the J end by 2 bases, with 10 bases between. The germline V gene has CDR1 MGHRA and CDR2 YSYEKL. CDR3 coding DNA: TGCGCCAGCAGCTCAACGTGGACCTACGAGCAGTACTTC. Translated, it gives CASSSTWTYEQYF.

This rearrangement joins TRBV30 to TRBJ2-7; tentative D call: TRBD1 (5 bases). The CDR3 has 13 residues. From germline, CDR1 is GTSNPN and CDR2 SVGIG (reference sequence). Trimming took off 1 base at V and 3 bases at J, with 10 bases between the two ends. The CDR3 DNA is TGTGCCTGGAGTGAAAGGACACTCTACGAGCAGTACTTC. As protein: CAWSERTLYEQYF.

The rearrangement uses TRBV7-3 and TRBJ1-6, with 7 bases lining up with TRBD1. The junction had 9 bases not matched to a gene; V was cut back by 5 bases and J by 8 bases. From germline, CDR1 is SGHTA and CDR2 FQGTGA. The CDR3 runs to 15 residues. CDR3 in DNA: TGTGCCAGCAGCGCCTTACAGGGGTGGGATTCACCCCTCCACTTT. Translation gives CASSALQGWDSPLHF.

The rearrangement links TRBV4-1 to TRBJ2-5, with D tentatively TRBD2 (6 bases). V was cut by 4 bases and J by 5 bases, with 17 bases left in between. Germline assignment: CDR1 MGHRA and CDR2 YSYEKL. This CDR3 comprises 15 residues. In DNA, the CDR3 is TGCGCCAGCAGCCCGGGGGTCAGTCGCTCTGAGACCCAGTACTTC. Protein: CASSPGVSRSETQYF.

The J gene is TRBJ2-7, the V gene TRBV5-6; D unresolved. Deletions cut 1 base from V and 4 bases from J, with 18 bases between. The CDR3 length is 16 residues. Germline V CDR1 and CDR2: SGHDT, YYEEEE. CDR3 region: CASSLKVSFAAYEQYF. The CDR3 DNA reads TGTGCCAGCAGCTTGAAGGTGTCTTTTGCAGCTTACGAGCAGTACTTC.

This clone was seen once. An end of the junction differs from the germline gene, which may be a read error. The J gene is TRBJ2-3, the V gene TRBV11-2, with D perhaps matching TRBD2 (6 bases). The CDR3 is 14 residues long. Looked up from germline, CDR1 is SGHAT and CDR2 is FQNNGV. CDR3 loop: CASSLGGGADTQYF. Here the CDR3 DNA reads TGTGCCAGCAGTTTAGGCGGCGGGGCAGATACGCAGTATTTT.

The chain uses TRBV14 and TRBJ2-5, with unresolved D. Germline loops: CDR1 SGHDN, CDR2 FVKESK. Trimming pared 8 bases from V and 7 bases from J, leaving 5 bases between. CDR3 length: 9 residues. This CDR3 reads CASLGTQYF. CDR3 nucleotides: TGTGCCAGCTTGGGGACCCAGTACTTC.

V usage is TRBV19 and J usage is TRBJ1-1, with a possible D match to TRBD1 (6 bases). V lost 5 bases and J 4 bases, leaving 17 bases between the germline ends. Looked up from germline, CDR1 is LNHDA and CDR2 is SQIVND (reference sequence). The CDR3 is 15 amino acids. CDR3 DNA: TGTGCCAGTAGTGAACCTGGGGGCTTAGCCACTGAAGCTTTCTTT. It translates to CASSEPGGLATEAFF.

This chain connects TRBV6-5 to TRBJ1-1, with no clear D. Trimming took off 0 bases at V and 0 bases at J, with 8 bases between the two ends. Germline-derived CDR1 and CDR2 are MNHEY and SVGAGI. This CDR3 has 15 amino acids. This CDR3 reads CASSYSKTLNTEAFF. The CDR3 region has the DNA TGTGCCAGCAGTTACTCGAAAACACTGAACACTGAAGCTTTCTTT.

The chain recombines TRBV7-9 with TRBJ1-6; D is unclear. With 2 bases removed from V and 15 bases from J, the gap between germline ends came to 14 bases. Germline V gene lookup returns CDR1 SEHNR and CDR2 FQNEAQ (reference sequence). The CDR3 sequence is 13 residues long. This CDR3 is CASSLLDPDHLHF. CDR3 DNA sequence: TGTGCCAGCAGCTTATTAGACCCCGATCACCTCCACTTT.

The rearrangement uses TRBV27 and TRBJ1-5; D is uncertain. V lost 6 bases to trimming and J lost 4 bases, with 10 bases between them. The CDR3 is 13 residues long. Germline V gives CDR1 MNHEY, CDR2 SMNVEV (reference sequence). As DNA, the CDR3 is TGTGCCAGCAGGCCCCAGTTGAATCAGCCCCAGCATTTT. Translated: CASRPQLNQPQHF.

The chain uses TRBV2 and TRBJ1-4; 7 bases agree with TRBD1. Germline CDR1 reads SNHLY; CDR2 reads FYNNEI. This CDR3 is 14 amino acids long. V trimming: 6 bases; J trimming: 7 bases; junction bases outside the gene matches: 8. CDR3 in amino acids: CASRVTGSTEKLFF. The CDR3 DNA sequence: TGTGCCAGCAGGGTGACAGGGTCGACTGAAAAACTGTTTTTT.

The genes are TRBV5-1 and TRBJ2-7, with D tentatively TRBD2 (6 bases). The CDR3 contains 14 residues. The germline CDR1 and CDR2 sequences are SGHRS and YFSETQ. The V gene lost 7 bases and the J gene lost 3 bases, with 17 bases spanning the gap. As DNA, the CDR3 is TGCGCCAGCCGCCTTAACGGGGGAATCTACGAGCAGTACTTC. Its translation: CASRLNGGIYEQYF.

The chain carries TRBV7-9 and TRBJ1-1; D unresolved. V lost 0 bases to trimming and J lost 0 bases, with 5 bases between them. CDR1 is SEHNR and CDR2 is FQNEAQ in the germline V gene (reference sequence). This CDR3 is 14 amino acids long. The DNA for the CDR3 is TGTGCCAGCAGCTTAGCGAACCTGAACACTGAAGCTTTCTTT. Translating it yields CASSLANLNTEAFF.

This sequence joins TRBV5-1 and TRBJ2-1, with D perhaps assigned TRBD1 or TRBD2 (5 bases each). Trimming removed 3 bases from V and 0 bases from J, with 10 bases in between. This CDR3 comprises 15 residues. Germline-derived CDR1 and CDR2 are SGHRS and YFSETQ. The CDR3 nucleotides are TGCGCCAGCAGCTGGGGGAATCCCTCCTACAATGAGCAGTTCTTC. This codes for CASSWGNPSYNEQFF. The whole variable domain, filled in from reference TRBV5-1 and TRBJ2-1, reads KAGVTQTPRYLIKTRGQQVTLSCSPISGHRSVSWYQQTPGQGLQFLFEYFSETQRNKGNFPGRFSGRQFSNSRSEMNVSTLELGDSALYLCASSWGNPSYNEQFFGPGTRLTVL.

The CDR3 DNA sequence: TGTGCCAGCTGGGGAGATGGACAACAAGAGACCCAGTACTTC. This sequence encodes CASWGDGQQETQYF. The chain combines TRBV2 with TRBJ2-5; D might be TRBD1 or TRBD2, each matching 5 bases. This CDR3 spans 14 amino acids. The V end was cut by 8 bases, the J end by 2 bases, with 15 bases between. CDR1 SNHLY and CDR2 FYNNEI come from the germline V gene.

The DNA of the CDR3 is TGTGCCAGCAGCTTAGGGGGTGGAGAGGCTGAAAAACTGTTTTTT. Its translation is CASSLGGGEAEKLFF. The rearrangement links TRBV7-6 to TRBJ1-4; D gene unclear. This CDR3 contains 15 residues. Trimming pared 1 base from V and 7 bases from J, leaving 13 bases between. CDR1 SGHVS and CDR2 FNYEAQ come from the germline V gene. The full variable domain, rest sourced from reference TRBV7-6 and TRBJ1-4, is GAGVSQSPRYKVTKRGQDVALRCDPISGHVSLYWYRQALGQGPEFLTYFNYEAQQDKSGLPNDRFSAERPEGSISTLTIQRTEQRDSAMYRCASSLGGGEAEKLFFGSGTQLSVL.

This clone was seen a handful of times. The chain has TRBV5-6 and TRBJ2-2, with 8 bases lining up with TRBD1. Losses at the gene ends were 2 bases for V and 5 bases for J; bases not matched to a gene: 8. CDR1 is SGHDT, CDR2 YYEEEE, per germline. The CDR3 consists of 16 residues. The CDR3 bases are TGTGCCAGCAGCTTCGGAGGACAGGGAGGTACCGGGGAGCTGTTTTTT. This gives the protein CASSFGGQGGTGELFF. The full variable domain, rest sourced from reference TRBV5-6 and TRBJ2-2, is DAGVTQSPTHLIKTRGQQVTLRCSPKSGHDTVSWYQQALGQGPQFIFQYYEEEERQRGNFPDRFSGHQFPNYSSELNVNALLLGDSALYLCASSFGGQGGTGELFFGEGSRLTVL.

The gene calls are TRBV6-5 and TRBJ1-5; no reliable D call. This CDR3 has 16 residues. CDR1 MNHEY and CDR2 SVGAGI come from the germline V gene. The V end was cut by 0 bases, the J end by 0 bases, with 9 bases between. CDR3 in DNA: TGTGCCAGCAGTTACTCAAGGTTGGCTAGCAATCAGCCCCAGCATTTT. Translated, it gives CASSYSRLASNQPQHF.

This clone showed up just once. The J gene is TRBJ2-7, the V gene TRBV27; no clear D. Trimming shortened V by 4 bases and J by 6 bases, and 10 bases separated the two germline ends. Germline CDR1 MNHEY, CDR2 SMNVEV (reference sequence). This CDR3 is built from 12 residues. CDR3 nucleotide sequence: TGTGCCAGCAGTTCCGATCGGGTCGAGCAGTACTTC. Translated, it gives CASSSDRVEQYF.

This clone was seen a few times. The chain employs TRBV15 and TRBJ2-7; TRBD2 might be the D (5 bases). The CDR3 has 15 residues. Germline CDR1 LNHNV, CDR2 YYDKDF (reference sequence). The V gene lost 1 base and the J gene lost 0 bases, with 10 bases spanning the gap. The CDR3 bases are TGTGCCACCAGCAGAGGTCGGGAACCCTCCTACGAGCAGTACTTC. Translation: CATSRGREPSYEQYF.

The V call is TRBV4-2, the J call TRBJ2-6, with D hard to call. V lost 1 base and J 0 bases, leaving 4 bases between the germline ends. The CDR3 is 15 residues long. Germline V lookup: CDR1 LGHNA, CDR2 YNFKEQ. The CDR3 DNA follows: TGTGCCAGCAGCCAAGGTGGCTCTGGGGCCAACGTCCTGACTTTC. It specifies CASSQGGSGANVLTF.

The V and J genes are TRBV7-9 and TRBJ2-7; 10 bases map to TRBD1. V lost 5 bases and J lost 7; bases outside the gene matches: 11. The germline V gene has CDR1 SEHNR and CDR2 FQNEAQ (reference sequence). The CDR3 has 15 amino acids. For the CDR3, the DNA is TGTGCCAGCAGCCCTAACGACAGGGGGCTATGGGAGCAGTACTTC. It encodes CASSPNDRGLWEQYF.

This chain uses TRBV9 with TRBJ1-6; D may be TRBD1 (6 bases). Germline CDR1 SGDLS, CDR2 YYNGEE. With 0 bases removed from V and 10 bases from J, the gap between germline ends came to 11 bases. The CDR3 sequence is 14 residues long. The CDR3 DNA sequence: TGTGCCAGCAGCGTAGAGGGGGAGGGGTCACCCCTCCACTTT. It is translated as CASSVEGEGSPLHF.